These T cell receptor beta chains were read from a single sample in a study of shared clonotypes between healthy human individuals. The protocol was immunoSEQ multiplex PCR, while the TCRdb copy is restricted to in-frame clones and leaves out a portion. The sample has over a million clones; about 84% are singletons. What was sequenced was memory CD4+ T cells from PBMCs. The receptors here all came from a man aged 18 to 30 in good health. Some clones in this sample may be carry-over from other donors' samples. CDR3s include the opening cysteine and the closing phenylalanine or tryptophan. Each record gives: D gene, J gene, CDR3 length, clone size, V gene, CDR3 protein, CDR3 DNA. A D gene is named only where the DNA matches it firmly. Rows give clone size only sometimes, using once, few, many, or a class for an expanded clone.

D gene: NA; J gene: TRBJ2-5; CDR3 length: 14; clone size: NA; V gene: TRBV15; CDR3 protein: CATSRDKGQETQYF; CDR3 DNA: TGTGCCACCAGCAGAGATAAGGGTCAAGAGACCCAGTACTTC
D gene: NA; J gene: TRBJ2-7; CDR3 length: 15; clone size: NA; V gene: TRBV5-4; CDR3 protein: CASSPDPGGPYEQYF; CDR3 DNA: TGTGCCAGCAGCCCTGACCCCGGGGGGCCCTACGAGCAGTACTTC
D gene: TRBD1; J gene: TRBJ1-2; CDR3 length: 16; clone size: NA; V gene: TRBV18; CDR3 protein: CASSPPGMGQGYGYTF; CDR3 DNA: TGTGCCAGCTCACCACCGGGTATGGGACAGGGATATGGCTACACCTTC
D gene: NA; J gene: TRBJ2-2; CDR3 length: 12; clone size: NA; V gene: TRBV30; CDR3 protein: CAWSGSGGELFF; CDR3 DNA: TGTGCCTGGTCTGGGTCCGGCGGGGAGCTGTTTTTT
D gene: TRBD2; J gene: TRBJ2-1; CDR3 length: 15; clone size: NA; V gene: TRBV5-1; CDR3 protein: CASSLVAGGNNEQFF; CDR3 DNA: TGCGCCAGCAGCTTGGTAGCGGGAGGGAACAATGAGCAGTTCTTC
D gene: NA; J gene: TRBJ2-1; CDR3 length: 14; clone size: NA; V gene: TRBV28; CDR3 protein: CASSEQRPYNEQFF; CDR3 DNA: TGTGCCAGCAGCGAACAACGACCCTACAATGAGCAGTTCTTC
D gene: NA; J gene: TRBJ2-1; CDR3 length: 15; clone size: NA; V gene: TRBV7-3; CDR3 protein: CASSQARGGVDEQFF; CDR3 DNA: TGTGCCAGCAGTCAAGCCCGAGGTGGGGTCGATGAGCAGTTCTTC
D gene: TRBD2; J gene: TRBJ2-3; CDR3 length: 16; clone size: NA; V gene: TRBV6-1; CDR3 protein: CASSEGAGGPLDTQYF; CDR3 DNA: TGTGCCAGCAGTGAAGGAGCGGGAGGGCCGTTAGATACGCAGTATTTT
D gene: NA; J gene: TRBJ1-2; CDR3 length: 12; clone size: NA; V gene: TRBV7-9; CDR3 protein: CASSPPGAGYTF; CDR3 DNA: TGTGCCAGCAGCCCCCCGGGAGCAGGCTACACCTTC
D gene: NA; J gene: TRBJ2-2; CDR3 length: 15; clone size: once; V gene: TRBV2; CDR3 protein: CASSGILSNTGELFF; CDR3 DNA: TGTGCCAGCTCAGGGATCCTCTCGAACACCGGGGAGCTGTTTTTT
D gene: NA; J gene: TRBJ1-3; CDR3 length: 16; clone size: NA; V gene: TRBV9; CDR3 protein: CASSVDATVSGNTIYF; CDR3 DNA: TGTGCCAGCAGCGTAGATGCGACAGTCTCTGGAAACACCATATATTTT
D gene: TRBD1; J gene: TRBJ1-1; CDR3 length: 14; clone size: NA; V gene: TRBV5-1; CDR3 protein: CASSLHRGNTEAFF; CDR3 DNA: TGCGCCAGCAGCTTACACAGGGGCAACACTGAAGCTTTCTTT
D gene: NA; J gene: TRBJ2-1; CDR3 length: 11; clone size: NA; V gene: TRBV7-9; CDR3 protein: CASSRRNEQFF; CDR3 DNA: TGTGCCAGCAGCCGCCGAAATGAGCAGTTCTTC
D gene: TRBD1; J gene: TRBJ1-2; CDR3 length: 16; clone size: NA; V gene: TRBV5-4; CDR3 protein: CASSLPDRGLRDGYTF; CDR3 DNA: TGTGCCAGCAGCCTACCCGACAGGGGGCTCCGAGATGGCTACACCTTC
D gene: NA; J gene: TRBJ1-1; CDR3 length: 14; clone size: NA; V gene: TRBV7-2; CDR3 protein: CASSRLGGGSEAFF; CDR3 DNA: TGTGCCAGCAGCCGTTTGGGGGGGGGCTCAGAAGCTTTCTTT
D gene: NA; J gene: TRBJ1-5; CDR3 length: 15; clone size: few; V gene: TRBV30; CDR3 protein: CAWSISSGGGQPQHF; CDR3 DNA: TGTGCCTGGAGTATATCGTCGGGGGGAGGCCAGCCCCAGCATTTT
D gene: TRBD2; J gene: TRBJ2-1; CDR3 length: 15; clone size: NA; V gene: TRBV4-2; CDR3 protein: CASSQAAGGYNEQFF; CDR3 DNA: TGTGCCAGCAGCCAAGCGGCGGGAGGGTACAATGAGCAGTTCTTC
D gene: NA; J gene: TRBJ2-7; CDR3 length: 14; clone size: few; V gene: TRBV5-5; CDR3 protein: CASSWQAAPYEQYF; CDR3 DNA: TGTGCCAGCAGCTGGCAAGCGGCACCCTACGAGCAGTACTTC
D gene: NA; J gene: TRBJ1-6; CDR3 length: 18; clone size: NA; V gene: TRBV4-1; CDR3 protein: CASSQDWARSSYNSPLHF; CDR3 DNA: TGCGCCAGCAGCCAAGATTGGGCCAGGAGCTCCTATAATTCACCCCTCCACTTT
D gene: NA; J gene: TRBJ2-2; CDR3 length: 16; clone size: NA; V gene: TRBV7-3; CDR3 protein: CASSLMGSPNTGELFF; CDR3 DNA: TGTGCCAGCAGCTTAATGGGTAGCCCCAACACCGGGGAGCTGTTTTTT
D gene: TRBD2; J gene: TRBJ2-7; CDR3 length: 15; clone size: NA; V gene: TRBV7-8; CDR3 protein: CASSSSRTSTYEQYF; CDR3 DNA: TGTGCCAGCAGCTCTAGCCGGACTAGTACCTACGAGCAGTACTTC
D gene: NA; J gene: TRBJ2-1; CDR3 length: 15; clone size: once; V gene: TRBV5-1; CDR3 protein: CASSPTGDSYNEQFF; CDR3 DNA: TGCGCCAGCAGCCCCACGGGAGACTCCTACAATGAGCAGTTCTTC
D gene: TRBD2; J gene: TRBJ2-7; CDR3 length: 17; clone size: NA; V gene: TRBV18; CDR3 protein: CASSPAAGAISAYEQYF; CDR3 DNA: TGTGCCAGCTCACCAGCAGCGGGGGCCATAAGCGCCTACGAGCAGTACTTC
D gene: NA; J gene: TRBJ1-1; CDR3 length: 15; clone size: NA; V gene: TRBV5-1; CDR3 protein: CASSREPGAGTEAFF; CDR3 DNA: TGCGCCAGCAGCAGGGAACCGGGGGCAGGAACTGAAGCTTTCTTT
D gene: NA; J gene: TRBJ1-1; CDR3 length: 16; clone size: NA; V gene: TRBV5-5; CDR3 protein: CASSWTDRLWNTEAFF; CDR3 DNA: TGTGCCAGCAGCTGGACCGACCGACTATGGAACACTGAAGCTTTCTTT
D gene: TRBD2; J gene: TRBJ2-2; CDR3 length: 14; clone size: NA; V gene: TRBV4-1; CDR3 protein: CASSPTGGTGELFF; CDR3 DNA: TGCGCCAGCAGCCCGACGGGGGGGACCGGGGAGCTGTTTTTT
D gene: NA; J gene: TRBJ2-1; CDR3 length: 15; clone size: NA; V gene: TRBV7-2; CDR3 protein: CASSLALAWGNEQFF; CDR3 DNA: TGTGCCAGCAGCTTAGCTCTAGCCTGGGGCAATGAGCAGTTCTTC
D gene: NA; J gene: TRBJ2-1; CDR3 length: 15; clone size: NA; V gene: TRBV28; CDR3 protein: CASRPPRVSWNEQFF; CDR3 DNA: TGTGCCAGCAGACCTCCTAGGGTGTCCTGGAATGAGCAGTTCTTC